The 20 T cell receptor beta chains presented below share a single source sample, sequenced in a study of OX40 agonist ivuxolimab in advanced cancers. The assay was immunoSEQ multiplex PCR, and TCRdb's table has in-frame clones only and misses some. The table has 40,000 to 60,000 clones, under 90% seen once. The sequenced sample was CD4+ or CD8+ T cells sorted from blood, obtained in a trial of the OX40 agonist ivuxolimab. These receptors were collected from an adult with an advanced solid tumor such as melanoma, head and neck, liver or kidney cancer.

V and J are TRBV4-1 and TRBJ1-2; D gene ambiguous. Germline CDR1 MGHRA, CDR2 YSYEKL. The CDR3 is 15 amino acids. V was trimmed by 0 bases and J by 4 bases, leaving 12 bases between them. DNA of the CDR3: TGCGCCAGCAGCCAAGAAGTGGAGGTCGGCTATGGCTACACCTTC. Translation gives CASSQEVEVGYGYTF.

The CDR3: CASSYSAGTQKEKLFF. CDR3 coding DNA: TGTGCCAGCAGTTACTCCGCAGGAACGCAAAAAGAAAAACTGTTTTTT. The chain couples TRBV6-5 to TRBJ1-4; D gene uncertain. V lost 0 bases, J lost 8 bases, and 16 bases lay in between. The CDR3 spans 16 residues. Germline CDR1 reads MNHEY; CDR2 reads SVGAGI.

This chain links TRBV28 with TRBJ2-2; D is ambiguous. The V and J ends lost 7 bases and 3 bases respectively, with 12 bases between them. Germline loops: CDR1 MDHEN, CDR2 SYDVKM. This CDR3 spans 14 amino acids. CDR3 region: CASTQTGYTGELFF. CDR3 nucleotides: TGTGCCAGCACCCAGACGGGCTACACCGGGGAGCTGTTTTTT.

The rearrangement uses TRBV28 and TRBJ1-5, with TRBD1 matching 8 bases. CDR1 and CDR2 (germline): MDHEN, SYDVKM. The V and J ends lost 5 bases and 4 bases, in that order; junction bases with no gene match: 7. The CDR3 sequence is 15 residues long. The CDR3 DNA sequence: TGTGCCAGCAGTCCGCTGACAGGGGAAAATCAGCCCCAGCATTTT. It specifies CASSPLTGENQPQHF.

The chain has TRBV2 and TRBJ2-3, with 10 bases matching TRBD2. The CDR3 covers 16 residues. Germline CDR1 SNHLY, CDR2 FYNNEI. The J segment lost 2 bases and the V segment lost 3 bases, leaving 5 bases of the junction unmatched. CDR3 in amino acids: CASSDPTSGLTDTQYF. CDR3 coding DNA: TGTGCCAGCAGTGATCCGACTAGCGGGCTCACAGATACGCAGTATTTT.

The chain is built from TRBV6-1 and TRBJ1-2; D might be TRBD1 (5 bases). The ends were cut back, 3 bases at V and 5 bases at J, with 13 bases in the middle. This CDR3 contains 14 residues. From germline, CDR1 is MNHNS and CDR2 SASEGT. The CDR3 here is CASSETGAGYGYTF. The CDR3, as DNA: TGTGCCAGCAGTGAGACCGGGGCTGGGTATGGCTACACCTTC.

The chain links TRBV4-2 to TRBJ2-2; TRBD1 matches at 8 bases. The J segment lost 7 bases and the V segment lost 3 bases, leaving 7 bases of the junction unmatched. The CDR3 is 15 residues long. Germline assignment: CDR1 LGHNA and CDR2 YNFKEQ. The CDR3 sequence is CASSHATGVDGELFF. The CDR3 nucleotides read TGTGCCAGCAGCCATGCGACAGGGGTCGACGGGGAGCTGTTTTTT.

The chain uses TRBV27 and TRBJ2-3, with 12 nucleotides matching TRBD2. The CDR3 contains 17 residues. Germline lookup yields CDR1 MNHEY and CDR2 SMNVEV (reference sequence). V was clipped by 6 bases and J by 1 base; unmatched bases: 8. CDR3 coding DNA: TGTGCCAGCAGGGACGGGACTAGCGGGTTCCGCACAGATACGCAGTATTTT. As protein: CASRDGTSGFRTDTQYF.

V gene TRBV6-6 combines with J gene TRBJ2-2, with D unclear. Trimming left V 5 bases short and J 5 bases short, with 6 bases between. CDR3 length: 12 residues. Germline lookup yields CDR1 MNHNY and CDR2 SVGAGI (reference sequence). The CDR3 reads CASSEVTGELFF. The CDR3 nucleotides are TGTGCCAGCAGTGAGGTAACCGGGGAGCTGTTTTTT.

This chain uses TRBV19 with TRBJ1-1, with D tentatively TRBD1 (6 bases). Germline values: CDR1 LNHDA, CDR2 SQIVND (reference sequence). Trimming left V 3 bases short and J 4 bases short, with 12 bases between. The CDR3 runs 14 residues. The CDR3 DNA sequence: TGTGCCAGTAGTATTAAAGGGGGGGGCACTGAAGCTTTCTTT. Protein sequence: CASSIKGGGTEAFF.

The chain joins TRBV25-1 to TRBJ2-1; D remains unclear. Germline CDR1 MGHDK, CDR2 SYGVNS. Deletions cut 8 bases from V and 9 bases from J, with 14 bases between. The CDR3 extends over 12 amino acids. Written as DNA, the CDR3 is TGTGCCAGCGGATGGGGTTGGGGTGAGCAGTTCTTC. It yields the protein CASGWGWGEQFF.

The genes are TRBV2 and TRBJ2-2; tentatively, D is TRBD1 or TRBD2 (5 bases each). V lost 11 bases and J lost 5, with 9 bases in between. Per the germline V gene, CDR1 is SNHLY and CDR2 is FYNNEI. There are 11 residues in the CDR3. DNA for the CDR3: TGTGCCTCCGAGGGGACCGGGGAGCTGTTTTTT. This encodes CASEGTGELFF.

This clone came up a few times. This rearrangement joins TRBV7-9 to TRBJ2-6; D is unclear. Trimming shortened V by 6 bases and J by 3 bases, and 6 bases separated the two germline ends. There are 13 residues in the CDR3. Per the germline V gene, CDR1 is SEHNR and CDR2 is FQNEAQ (reference sequence). The CDR3 DNA reads as TGTGCCAGCAGTTTTCGTGGGGCCAACGTCCTGACTTTC. This codes for CASSFRGANVLTF.

The chain links TRBV13 to TRBJ2-7, with TRBD1 matching 7 bases. This CDR3 is 15 amino acids long. CDR1 is PRHDT, CDR2 FYEKMQ, per germline (reference sequence). V dropped 3 bases and J dropped 1; count of bases not matched to a gene: 6. CDR3 in amino acids: CASSFSDRASYEQYV. CDR3 DNA: TGTGCCAGCAGCTTCTCTGACAGGGCGTCCTACGAGCAGTACGTC.

This rearrangement joins TRBV28 to TRBJ1-5; 7 bases match TRBD1. CDR3 length: 14 residues. The ends lost 5 bases at V and 7 bases at J; junction bases unmatched: 8. CDR1 is MDHEN, CDR2 SYDVKM, per germline. The CDR3 DNA is TGTGCCAGCAGTCAGAATACAGGGGTCCAGCCCCAGCATTTT. This encodes CASSQNTGVQPQHF.

V and J are TRBV7-8 and TRBJ2-7; 9 bases are a match to TRBD2. The CDR3 is 15 amino acids. Losses at the gene ends were 2 bases for V and 2 bases for J; bases not matched to a gene: 4. Germline lookup yields CDR1 SGHVS and CDR2 FQNEAQ. The chain's CDR3 is CASSLRASGTYEQYF. The CDR3 DNA is TGTGCCAGCAGCTTAAGGGCTAGCGGGACCTACGAGCAGTACTTC.

The J gene is TRBJ2-1, the V gene TRBV9; D gene ambiguous. Germline CDR1 is SGDLS and CDR2 is YYNGEE. Trimming cost V 0 bases and J 0 bases, with 7 bases left between them. CDR3 length: 15 residues. The CDR3, as DNA: TGTGCCAGCAGCGTAGAGGTATCCTCCTACAATGAGCAGTTCTTC. It encodes CASSVEVSSYNEQFF.

The chain uses TRBV28 and TRBJ2-3, with 9 bases aligning to TRBD2. With V trimmed by 6 bases and J by 4 bases, 5 bases remained unmatched. The CDR3 extends over 14 amino acids. Germline V lookup: CDR1 MDHEN, CDR2 SYDVKM. The chain's CDR3 is CASSLAGAADTQYF. CDR3 in DNA: TGTGCCAGCAGCTTAGCGGGGGCCGCAGATACGCAGTATTTT.

J is TRBJ1-2 and V is TRBV28, with 10 positions matching TRBD1. This CDR3 is 13 amino acids long. Germline trimming cut 4 bases from V and 6 bases from J; bases unmatched to any gene: 2. Germline loops: CDR1 MDHEN, CDR2 SYDVKM. The CDR3 here is CASSWTGGDGYTF. The CDR3 region has the DNA TGTGCCAGCAGTTGGACAGGGGGAGATGGCTACACCTTC.

This clone was seen a single time. The V and J genes are TRBV11-3 and TRBJ2-3; TRBD2 matches 11 bases. Looked up from germline, CDR1 is SGHNT and CDR2 is YENEEA. CDR3 length: 16 amino acids. After removal of 1 base from V and 1 base from J, the junction contained 1 base not matched to a gene. CDR3 region: CASSLATSGGTDTQYF. CDR3 nucleotide sequence: TGTGCCAGCAGCTTAGCGACTAGCGGGGGCACAGATACGCAGTATTTT.